The 21 T cell receptor beta chains below come from one sample, sequenced in a study of cytotoxic CD8 clonotypes in ibrutinib-treated CLL. Sequencing was performed with immunoSEQ multiplex PCR; in TCRdb, only in-frame clones are kept and a portion is missing. The sample records 33,000 or so clones, approximately 48% being singletons. The sample was PBMCs, taken before ibrutinib treatment. These receptors were collected from a human donor with chronic lymphocytic leukemia.

This chain joins TRBV5-1 and TRBJ2-1; 9 bases match TRBD2. CDR3 length: 15 amino acids. CDR1 and CDR2 from the germline V gene are SGHRS and YFSETQ. J lost 9 bases, V lost 1 base, and 8 bases had no gene match. CDR3 coding DNA: TGCGCCAGCAGCTTGATAAGCGGGGGGCAGGGTGAGCAGTTCTTC. Amino acid sequence: CASSLISGGQGEQFF. The full variable domain, completed using reference TRBV5-1 and TRBJ2-1, is KAGVTQTPRYLIKTRGQQVTLSCSPISGHRSVSWYQQTPGQGLQFLFEYFSETQRNKGNFPGRFSGRQFSNSRSEMNVSTLELGDSALYLCASSLISGGQGEQFFGPGTRLTVL.

The CDR3 sequence: CASSQVDSYNEQFF. The DNA of the CDR3 is TGTGCCAGCAGCCAAGTAGATAGCTACAATGAGCAGTTCTTC. The V gene is TRBV4-2, the J gene TRBJ2-1; no clear D gene. Germline values: CDR1 LGHNA, CDR2 YNFKEQ. V was shortened by 1 base and J by 3 bases, with 7 bases between the two germline ends. The CDR3 totals 14 residues.

In this sample, this clone turned up once. This chain connects TRBV4-2 to TRBJ1-2, with TRBD1 matching over 9 bases. Germline lookup yields CDR1 LGHNA and CDR2 YNFKEQ. The CDR3 length is 16 residues. Trimming at V came to 0 bases and at J to 4 bases, leaving 6 bases not matched to a gene. CDR3 region: CASSQDGTGTSYGYTF. The CDR3 region has the DNA TGTGCCAGCAGCCAAGACGGGACAGGGACCTCCTATGGCTACACCTTC.

As for this clone: A read error may account for a junction end that differs from germline. The chain links TRBV10-3 to TRBJ1-6; D is undetermined. The CDR3 runs 15 residues. CDR1 is ENHRY, CDR2 SYGVKD, per germline. Here the CDR3 DNA reads TGTGCCAGCAGTTACGCCCCTGAGGGTTTCTCACCCCTCCACTTT. As protein: CASSYAPEGFSPLHF.

The gene calls are TRBV19 and TRBJ1-1, with unresolved D. This CDR3 is 13 amino acids long. The ends were cut back, 1 base at V and 7 bases at J, with 10 bases in the middle. Germline loops: CDR1 LNHDA, CDR2 SQIVND (reference sequence). CDR3: CASSIGHAGEAFF. CDR3 sequence (DNA): TGTGCCAGTAGTATAGGGCATGCGGGTGAAGCTTTCTTT.

The chain combines TRBV7-9 with TRBJ2-2, with a possible D match to TRBD1 (5 bases). Germline CDR1 reads SEHNR; CDR2 reads FQNEAQ (reference sequence). Between the trimmed V and J ends, which lost 5 bases and 3 bases, there was a span of 13 bases. This CDR3 comprises 15 residues. CDR3 sequence reads: CASSLLGADTGELFF. The CDR3 bases are TGTGCCAGCAGCCTTCTAGGGGCGGACACCGGGGAGCTGTTTTTT.

This clone has only one observation. This chain joins TRBV7-2 and TRBJ1-1; 7 bases are shared with TRBD1. The germline gives CDR1 SGHTA, CDR2 FQGNSA. CDR3 length: 17 residues. The V and J ends lost 1 base and 1 base, in that order; junction bases with no gene match: 9. The CDR3 DNA reads TGTGCCAGCAGCTTAGGGACAGGTGCCTGGTGGAACACTGAAGCTTTCTTT. Its protein is CASSLGTGAWWNTEAFF.

This clone was counted between two and nine times. The chain employs TRBV28 and TRBJ1-5; tentatively, D is TRBD1 (6 bases). Trimming stripped 6 bases from V and 7 bases from J, with 16 bases between. Per the germline V gene, CDR1 is MDHEN and CDR2 is SYDVKM. The CDR3 has 14 residues. In nucleotides, the CDR3 is TGTGCCAGCAGCGGGGAGGGGGACTGGCAGCCCCAGCATTTT. Translation gives CASSGEGDWQPQHF.

The chain uses TRBV7-9 and TRBJ2-7, with a weak D call TRBD1 (6 bases). CDR3 length: 14 residues. The V and J ends lost 1 base and 12 bases respectively, with 19 bases between them. Germline V lookup: CDR1 SEHNR, CDR2 FQNEAQ (reference sequence). CDR3 sequence: CASSLVGGPIQTYF. CDR3 DNA sequence: TGTGCCAGCAGCTTAGTAGGGGGACCGATCCAGACGTACTTC. The full variable domain, rest sourced from reference TRBV7-9 and TRBJ2-7, is DTGVSQNPRHKITKRGQNVTFRCDPISEHNRLYWYRQTLGQGPEFLTYFQNEAQLEKSRLLSDRFSAERPKGSFSTLEIQRTEQGDSAMYLCASSLVGGPIQTYFGPGTRLTVT.

In DNA form, the CDR3 reads TGCAGCTGTTGGCAACCCGCGATGGAGCAGTACTTC. Translating gives CSCWQPAMEQYF. The rearrangement uses TRBV29-1 and TRBJ2-7; D is unclear. Looked up from germline, CDR1 is SQVTM and CDR2 is ANQGSEA. The CDR3 spans 12 residues. Trimming removed 8 bases from V and 7 bases from J, with 18 bases in between.

This rearrangement joins TRBV6-5 to TRBJ1-2, with no clear D. Germline CDR1 reads MNHEY; CDR2 reads SVGAGI. Trimming shortened V by 5 bases and J by 8 bases, and 21 bases separated the two germline ends. The CDR3 covers 15 residues. CDR3 bases: TGTGCCAGCAGTGCGGGGTGGAGGAATCCTGACGGCTACACCTTC. Amino acid sequence: CASSAGWRNPDGYTF.

This chain links TRBV5-6 with TRBJ2-1; 8 bases are shared with TRBD2. This CDR3 is built from 15 residues. V shed 3 bases, J shed 4 bases, and the junction held 6 bases outside the gene matches. The V gene's germline CDR1 is SGHDT and CDR2 YYEEEE. CDR3 coding DNA: TGTGCCAGCAGCTCTGTTGCGGGGGGTTACAATGAGCAGTTCTTC. As protein: CASSSVAGGYNEQFF.

This sequence joins TRBV25-1 and TRBJ1-5, with 7 bases matching TRBD1. Germline trimming cut 4 bases from V and 5 bases from J; bases unmatched to any gene: 5. There are 14 residues in the CDR3. The germline gives CDR1 MGHDK, CDR2 SYGVNS. CDR3 in DNA: TGTGCCAGCAGTGCGACAGGGAGGGATCAGCCCCAGCATTTT. As protein: CASSATGRDQPQHF. Combining the CDR3 with reference TRBV25-1 and TRBJ1-5 gives the whole variable domain EADIYQTPRYLVIGTGKKITLECSQTMGHDKMYWYQQDPGMELHLIHYSYGVNSTEKGDLSSESTVSRIRTEHFPLTLESARPSHTSQYLCASSATGRDQPQHFGDGTRLSIL.

Comment on this clone: An end of the junction differs from the germline gene, which may be a read error. The chain recombines TRBV7-7 with TRBJ2-3; D not resolved. The CDR3 contains 16 residues. Germline values: CDR1 SSHAT, CDR2 FNYEAQ (reference sequence). CDR3 coding DNA: TGTGCTAGCAGCTTGGACCTCTCCGCTGGAACAGATACGCAGTATTTT. Translated: CASSLDLSAGTDTQYF.

This clone came up a few times. The genes are TRBV6-5 and TRBJ2-3; D possibly corresponds to TRBD1 (6 bases). The CDR3 contains 16 residues. CDR1 MNHEY and CDR2 SVGAGI come from the germline V gene. Trimming took off 0 bases at V and 0 bases at J, with 10 bases between the two ends. For the CDR3, the DNA is TGTGCCAGCAGTTACTCGGACAGCCTCAGCACAGATACGCAGTATTTT. Its protein product is CASSYSDSLSTDTQYF.

This clone was observed a few times. The chain joins TRBV30 to TRBJ2-7; 9 nucleotides match TRBD1. Germline loops: CDR1 GTSNPN, CDR2 SVGIG (reference sequence). Losses at the gene ends were 0 bases for V and 4 bases for J; bases not matched to a gene: 1. This CDR3 is 13 amino acids long. The CDR3 DNA reads as TGTGCCTGGAGTGTAGACAGGGGGTACGAGCAGTACTTC. Protein sequence: CAWSVDRGYEQYF. Drawing the rest from reference TRBV30 and TRBJ2-7, the complete variable domain is SQTIHQWPATLVQPVGSPLSLECTVEGTSNPNLYWYRQAAGRGLQLLFYSVGIGQISSEVPQNLSASRPQDRQFILSSKKLLLSDSGFYLCAWSVDRGYEQYFGPGTRLTVT.

The rearrangement uses TRBV5-1 and TRBJ1-1; D gene ambiguous. CDR1 is SGHRS, CDR2 YFSETQ, per germline. The ends were cut back, 0 bases at V and 0 bases at J, with 9 bases in the middle. The CDR3 sequence is 15 residues long. The CDR3 coding sequence is TGCGCCAGCAGCTTGGGCGGGTCCATGAACACTGAAGCTTTCTTT. Protein sequence: CASSLGGSMNTEAFF. The entire variable domain, with the rest obtained from reference TRBV5-1 and TRBJ1-1, is as follows: KAGVTQTPRYLIKTRGQQVTLSCSPISGHRSVSWYQQTPGQGLQFLFEYFSETQRNKGNFPGRFSGRQFSNSRSEMNVSTLELGDSALYLCASSLGGSMNTEAFFGQGTRLTVV.

This clone appeared once. V is TRBV18 and J is TRBJ2-7; D not certain. Germline-derived CDR1 and CDR2 are KGHSH and LQKENI. The CDR3 has 13 amino acids. Between the trimmed V and J ends, which lost 6 bases and 3 bases, there was a span of 12 bases. The CDR3 region is CASSPDLFYEQYF. The DNA for the CDR3 is TGTGCCAGCTCTCCGGACCTCTTCTACGAGCAGTACTTC.

The genes are TRBV5-5 and TRBJ1-1; tentative D call: TRBD1 (5 bases). In germline, CDR1 is SGHKS, CDR2 YYEKEE (reference sequence). V shed 3 bases and J shed 5 bases, with 14 bases lying between them. The CDR3 extends over 14 amino acids. CDR3 protein: CASSSVGGLTEAFF. The CDR3 DNA reads as TGTGCCAGCAGCTCAGTTGGGGGGTTGACTGAAGCTTTCTTT.

This clone was counted only a few times. The DNA for the CDR3 is TGTGCCAGCAGCACAGGACAGGGTCGGAACACTGAAGCTTTCTTT. This translates into CASSTGQGRNTEAFF. This chain connects TRBV9 to TRBJ1-1, with 8 bases aligning to TRBD1. CDR3 length: 15 amino acids. The germline V gene has CDR1 SGDLS and CDR2 YYNGEE. The V segment lost 4 bases and the J segment 1 base; nucleotides outside the gene matches: 6.

The V and J genes are TRBV6-1 and TRBJ1-2; 7 bases are shared with TRBD1. With V trimmed by 1 base and J by 7 bases, 9 bases remained unmatched. This CDR3 region has 15 residues. The germline gives CDR1 MNHNS, CDR2 SASEGT. The CDR3 coding sequence is TGTGCCAGCAGTGAAGAGGGGCAGGGGGTCTCTGGCTACACCTTC. This translates into CASSEEGQGVSGYTF.